Below are 21 T cell receptor beta chains sequenced from a single sample in a study of tissue T cells after allogeneic stem cell transplantation. Here immunoSEQ multiplex PCR was the method, and the copy in TCRdb shows in-frame clones only, minus some. The sample yields about 26,000 clones, about 90% seen once. The material sequenced was blood, taken before transplantation. These receptors were collected from a male donor at least 60 years old who later had graft-versus-host disease after an allogeneic stem cell transplant.

CDR3 coding DNA: TGTGCCAGCAGTGAAAGCCTAGCAACCAGCGGGGGTGGCACAGATACGCAGTATTTT. It translates to CASSESLATSGGGTDTQYF. The chain uses TRBV6-1 and TRBJ2-3, with 8 bases matching TRBD2. Germline CDR1 MNHNS, CDR2 SASEGT. The CDR3 runs 19 residues. The trim removed 2 bases at V and 1 base at J, leaving 14 bases unmatched.

The gene calls are TRBV25-1 and TRBJ2-3; D not resolved. The V and J ends lost 4 bases and 2 bases respectively, with 16 bases between them. The CDR3 runs to 16 residues. CDR1 is MGHDK and CDR2 is SYGVNS in the germline V gene. CDR3 loop: CASSGKFTDNTDTQYF. For the CDR3, the DNA is TGTGCCAGCAGTGGAAAATTCACAGATAACACAGATACGCAGTATTTT.

The rearrangement uses TRBV19 and TRBJ2-7; 8 bases align to TRBD1. This CDR3 has 13 amino acids. Germline values: CDR1 LNHDA, CDR2 SQIVND (reference sequence). V lost 4 bases, J lost 6 bases, and 5 bases stayed unmatched. The CDR3 sequence: CASSTLQGGEQYF. Written as DNA, the CDR3 is TGTGCCAGTAGTACCTTACAGGGGGGCGAGCAGTACTTC.

This clone was picked up a small number of times. The chain links TRBV3-1 (or the pseudogene TRBV3-2) to TRBJ2-2, with D perhaps matching TRBD1 (6 bases). Trimming pared 2 bases from V and 1 base from J, leaving 11 bases between. The CDR3 is 16 amino acids. Germline V gene data show CDR1 as LGHDT and CDR2 as YNNKEL (reference sequence). The CDR3 DNA reads as TGTGCCAGCAGCCAAACCGGGACACTGAACACCGGGGAGCTGTTTTTT. Its translation is CASSQTGTLNTGELFF.

This clone was detected only a few times. The CDR3, as DNA: TGTGCCAGCAGCTTGAATAATTCACCCCTCCACTTT. This translates into CASSLNNSPLHF. The chain couples TRBV5-4 to TRBJ1-6; no definite D call. Germline-derived CDR1 and CDR2 are SGHNT and YYREEE (reference sequence). The CDR3 consists of 12 residues. The V gene lost 1 base and the J gene lost 5 bases, with 1 base spanning the gap.

This chain links TRBV7-2 with TRBJ1-5; D remains unclear. V gave up 2 bases and J gave up 7 bases, with 9 bases separating them. CDR3 length equals 13 residues. Per the germline V gene, CDR1 is SGHTA and CDR2 is FQGNSA. Written as DNA, the CDR3 is TGTGCCAGCAGCTTACAGGAGCGCCAGCCCCAGCATTTT. The encoded protein is CASSLQERQPQHF.

V usage is TRBV5-6 and J usage is TRBJ2-3, with D possibly being TRBD1 or TRBD2 (5 bases each). V lost 2 bases, J lost 2 bases, and 12 bases lay in between. The CDR3 runs 15 residues. Germline values: CDR1 SGHDT, CDR2 YYEEEE. The CDR3 bases are TGTGCCAGCAGCTTACCGGGACCCTACACAGATACGCAGTATTTT. It encodes CASSLPGPYTDTQYF.

This chain connects TRBV28 to TRBJ2-3; D is unresolved. This CDR3 has 16 amino acids. Germline-derived CDR1 and CDR2 are MDHEN and SYDVKM. The V end was cut by 1 base, the J end by 3 bases, with 14 bases between. DNA for the CDR3: TGTGCCAGCAGTTTATCAGGTAGGAGAAAAACAGATACGCAGTATTTT. It codes for CASSLSGRRKTDTQYF.

V is TRBV3-1 (or the pseudogene TRBV3-2) and J is TRBJ2-7; 13 nucleotides agree with TRBD2. Germline CDR1 and CDR2: LGHDT and YNNKEL (reference sequence). The V and J ends lost 4 bases and 0 bases, in that order; junction bases with no gene match: 9. The CDR3 sequence is 18 residues long. The CDR3 reads CASSPAGTSGVSSYEQYF. The CDR3 DNA sequence: TGTGCCAGCAGCCCCGCCGGGACTAGCGGGGTTAGCTCCTACGAGCAGTACTTC.

This chain joins TRBV24-1 and TRBJ1-4; 9 nucleotides match TRBD1. The CDR3 runs 15 residues. Germline values: CDR1 KGHDR, CDR2 SFDVKD. V dropped 2 bases and J dropped 8; count of bases not matched to a gene: 5. The CDR3 nucleotides read TGTGCCACCAGTGATTCGGGGACAGGGCGCGAAAAACTGTTTTTT. Protein sequence: CATSDSGTGREKLFF.

The chain carries TRBV27 and TRBJ2-7, with 7 bases identical to TRBD1. This CDR3 is built from 12 residues. The germline gives CDR1 MNHEY, CDR2 SMNVEV (reference sequence). V dropped 6 bases and J dropped 9; count of bases not matched to a gene: 8. The CDR3 protein is CASRGQPLGQYF. The DNA of the CDR3 is TGTGCCAGCAGGGGACAGCCCCTCGGGCAGTACTTC.

This clone came up once. The chain uses TRBV6-6 and TRBJ2-3; the D gene is possibly TRBD2 (6 bases). Deletions cut 6 bases from V and 2 bases from J, with 15 bases between. This CDR3 contains 15 residues. Germline values: CDR1 MNHNY, CDR2 SVGAGI (reference sequence). The CDR3 DNA is TGTGCCAGCAGCACCCGGGGAGGAACCACAGATACGCAGTATTTT. It encodes CASSTRGGTTDTQYF.

The chain has TRBV18 and TRBJ2-7; D assignment may be TRBD1 or TRBD2 (6 bases each). The CDR3 has 14 residues. V was cut by 3 bases and J by 2 bases, with 11 bases left in between. Germline loops: CDR1 KGHSH, CDR2 LQKENI. CDR3 in amino acids: CASSPGRTAYEQYF. DNA for the CDR3: TGTGCCAGCTCACCGGGGAGGACAGCCTACGAGCAGTACTTC.

This sequence joins TRBV6-5 and TRBJ2-5, with unresolved D. The ends were cut back, 6 bases at V and 5 bases at J, with 13 bases in the middle. CDR1 and CDR2 from the germline V gene are MNHEY and SVGAGI. This CDR3 spans 13 amino acids. The CDR3 protein is CASSAIGLETQYF. The CDR3 DNA follows: TGTGCCAGCAGCGCGATTGGGTTGGAGACCCAGTACTTC.

This rearrangement joins TRBV4-1 to TRBJ1-2; D remains unclear. The germline CDR1 and CDR2 sequences are MGHRA and YSYEKL. V gave up 4 bases and J gave up 0 bases, with 12 bases separating them. The CDR3 is 15 residues long. The CDR3 DNA reads TGCGCCAGCAGCCCTGCGGCGGGAACTAACTATGGCTACACCTTC. It yields the protein CASSPAAGTNYGYTF.

This clone appeared once. The CDR3 sequence: CASSETSGFYNEQFF. The DNA for the CDR3 is TGTGCCAGCAGTGAAACTAGCGGGTTCTACAATGAGCAGTTCTTC. This chain uses TRBV6-1 with TRBJ2-1; the match to TRBD2 covers 9 bases. This CDR3 spans 15 amino acids. CDR1 and CDR2 (germline): MNHNS, SASEGT. Germline trimming cut 2 bases from V and 3 bases from J; bases unmatched to any gene: 2.

This clone was seen a handful of times. V usage is TRBV6-6 and J usage is TRBJ1-6; the D gene is possibly TRBD1 (6 bases). Trimming removed 5 bases at V and 6 bases at J, with 11 bases between. CDR3 length: 14 amino acids. CDR1 and CDR2 from the germline V gene are MNHNY and SVGAGI (reference sequence). The CDR3 nucleotides read TGTGCCAGCAGTCTTAGACAGGTTAATTCACCCCTCCACTTT. The encoded protein is CASSLRQVNSPLHF.

This clone was recorded only once. The V gene is TRBV30, the J gene TRBJ1-5; D remains unclear. V dropped 2 bases and J dropped 0 bases, with 8 bases sitting between them. The CDR3 spans 14 residues. The germline V gene encodes CDR1 GTSNPN and CDR2 SVGIG (reference sequence). CDR3 bases: TGTGCCTGGAGTATCGGGAATAGCAATCAGCCCCAGCATTTT. It specifies CAWSIGNSNQPQHF.

The chain joins TRBV10-1 to TRBJ2-7; no clear D gene. The V gene's germline CDR1 is WNHNN and CDR2 SYGVQD (reference sequence). CDR3 length equals 9 residues. V was trimmed by 8 bases and J by 8 bases, leaving 7 bases between them. The CDR3 loop is CASFQQQYF. DNA for the CDR3: TGCGCCAGCTTTCAACAGCAGTACTTC.

In nucleotides, the CDR3 is TGTGCCAGCAGCCAAGTTGGACTAGCGGTCTACGAGCAGTACTTC. Amino acids: CASSQVGLAVYEQYF. The V gene is TRBV3-1 (or the pseudogene TRBV3-2), the J gene TRBJ2-7; 10 bases align to TRBD2. CDR3 length: 15 residues. Germline V lookup: CDR1 LGHDT, CDR2 YNNKEL (reference sequence). The V and J ends lost 1 base and 3 bases, in that order; junction bases with no gene match: 3.

This chain links TRBV10-1 with TRBJ2-1; 8 bases fit TRBD1. In germline, CDR1 is WNHNN, CDR2 SYGVQD (reference sequence). There are 14 residues in the CDR3. The V and J ends lost 6 bases and 8 bases, in that order; junction bases with no gene match: 9. CDR3 in DNA: TGCGCCAGCAGCCCAGGGGGCGCGTTTTATGAGCAGTTCTTC. As protein: CASSPGGAFYEQFF.